Below, one T cell receptor beta chain is given with its context. Its antigen remains unknown. The entry originates in a study of T cell responses to AZD1222 COVID-19 vaccine. Findings of the study overall: The donor cohort was predominantly white British with a female majority, and clonal diversity may have been underestimated. Among those given AZD1222, only five to seven were seropositive at baseline.

Recipients boosted at about 4 weeks or about 12 weeks are pooled. Only in-frame clones appear in the TCRdb table, and some are missing; sequencing was by immunoSEQ multiplex PCR. This sample has some 150,000 clones, with approximately 91% found just once. The sample was peripheral blood, taken 28 days after the second AZD1222 dose. The TCR sequence derives from an adult who received the AZD1222 COVID-19 vaccine.

The CDR3 loop is CASGPGTGKAYGYTF. CDR3 DNA sequence: TGTGCTAGTGGCCCCGGGACAGGAAAGGCCTATGGCTACACCTTC. This chain uses TRBV12-5 with TRBJ1-2; 8 nucleotides line up with TRBD1. Losses at the gene ends were 6 bases for V and 4 bases for J; bases not matched to a gene: 10. This CDR3 has 15 residues. The germline CDR1 and CDR2 sequences are LGHNT and FRNRAP.